Shown below are 2 T cell receptor beta chains from a single sample sequenced in a study of cytotoxic CD8 clonotypes in ibrutinib-treated CLL. Assay used: immunoSEQ multiplex PCR; TCRdb lists only in-frame clones, some missing. The data contain 200,000 to 250,000 clones, roughly 73% of them singletons. The sequences come from PBMCs, collected after 12 months of ibrutinib treatment. The source is a human donor with chronic lymphocytic leukemia.

The V call is TRBV7-8, the J call TRBJ2-2; no firm D call. V lost 5 bases, J lost 1 base, and 5 bases lay in between. From germline, CDR1 is SGHVS and CDR2 FQNEAQ. CDR3 size: 13 residues. The CDR3 coding sequence is TGTGCCAGCAGCAAGGAGAACACCGGGGAGCTGTTTTTT. Translating it yields CASSKENTGELFF.

This clone was seen a handful of times. The gene calls are TRBV6-6 and TRBJ2-7, with TRBD2 matching over 9 bases. Germline trimming cut 4 bases from V and 6 bases from J; bases unmatched to any gene: 13. The CDR3 extends over 16 amino acids. From germline, CDR1 is MNHNY and CDR2 SVGAGI (reference sequence). In DNA, the CDR3 is TGTGCCAGCAGTTCCCTCGGCCCAGCGGGAGGTGGCGAGCAGTACTTC. It specifies CASSSLGPAGGGEQYF.